The 6 T cell receptor beta chains listed next were all sequenced from one sample in a study of CD8 T cells in Susac syndrome. Random hexamers served to reverse transcribe roughly 0.45 to 1 ug RNA. TCRdb processed the immunoSEQ multiplex PCR reads anew with MiXCR; each CDR3 protein has one entry. The sample includes about 130,000 distinct CDR3 sequences, about 90% of them seen just once. The sample was CD8+ T cells from PBMCs. The receptors derive from a human donor with multiple sclerosis.

The chain employs TRBV19 and TRBJ2-1; D gene uncertain. The V gene lost 6 bases and the J gene lost 4 bases, with 13 bases spanning the gap. Germline-derived CDR1 and CDR2 are LNHDA and SQIVND (reference sequence). The CDR3 consists of 14 residues. CDR3 nucleotide sequence: TGTGCCAGTAGACACTCCACCGATTACAATGAGCAGTTCTTC. Its protein product is CASRHSTDYNEQFF.

The chain joins TRBV30 to TRBJ2-3; 7 bases map to TRBD2. The CDR3 has 15 residues. CDR1 and CDR2 (germline): GTSNPN, SVGIG (reference sequence). V lost 5 bases and J lost 2; bases outside the gene matches: 10. CDR3 in DNA: TGTGCCTGGGATGCGGGAGCCATAACCACAGATACGCAGTATTTT. Its translation: CAWDAGAITTDTQYF.

This chain links TRBV5-1 with TRBJ2-7; unclear D gene. Germline CDR1 and CDR2: SGHRS and YFSETQ. This CDR3 contains 13 residues. V was pared by 1 base and J by 3 bases, with 8 bases between. CDR3 protein: CASSLYVLYEQYF. The CDR3 DNA is TGCGCCAGCAGCTTGTATGTGCTCTACGAGCAGTACTTC.

This chain joins TRBV25-1 and TRBJ2-3, with 7 bases lining up with TRBD2. Unmatched junction bases numbered 5, after V lost 2 bases and J lost 0 bases. There are 16 residues in the CDR3. Germline CDR1 MGHDK, CDR2 SYGVNS. The CDR3 spells CASSELGLQSTDTQYF. The CDR3 DNA reads as TGTGCCAGCAGTGAACTGGGACTACAAAGCACAGATACGCAGTATTTT.

This chain uses TRBV6-2 or TRBV6-3 with TRBJ2-5; 8 bases fit TRBD2. CDR3 length equals 16 residues. Germline CDR1 MNHEY, CDR2 SVGEGT. V lost 1 base, J lost 0 bases, and 4 bases stayed unmatched. CDR3 DNA: TGTGCCAGCAGTTACTGGACTAGCAGTTACCAAGAGACCCAGTACTTC. This translates into CASSYWTSSYQETQYF.

About this clonotype: The germline gene is not matched at one end of the junction; a read error may be the cause. The chain combines TRBV27 with TRBJ1-1; tentatively, D is TRBD1 (5 bases). Per germline, CDR1 MNHEY and CDR2 SMNVEV (reference sequence). The CDR3 totals 14 residues. The CDR3 protein is CAISLAGLNTEAFF. The CDR3 nucleotides read TGTGCCATCAGTTTAGCAGGGTTGAACACTGAAGCTTTCTTT.